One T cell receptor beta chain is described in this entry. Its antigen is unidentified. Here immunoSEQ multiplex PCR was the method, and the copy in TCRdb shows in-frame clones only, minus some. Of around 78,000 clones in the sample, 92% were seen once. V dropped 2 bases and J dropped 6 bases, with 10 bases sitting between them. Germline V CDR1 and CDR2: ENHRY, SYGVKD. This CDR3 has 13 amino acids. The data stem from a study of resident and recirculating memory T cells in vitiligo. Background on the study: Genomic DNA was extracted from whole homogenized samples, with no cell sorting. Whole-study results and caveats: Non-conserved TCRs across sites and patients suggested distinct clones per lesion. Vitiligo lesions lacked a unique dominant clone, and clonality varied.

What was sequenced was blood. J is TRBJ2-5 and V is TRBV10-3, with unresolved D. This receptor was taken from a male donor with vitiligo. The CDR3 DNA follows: TGTGCCATCAGTGAGGGGCCCCTTAAGACCCAGTACTTC. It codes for CAISEGPLKTQYF.